A selection of T cell receptor beta chains follows, all from one sample in a study of T cell repertoires in cytomegalovirus infection. One entry per CDR3 protein results from TCRdb running MiXCR on the reads. The sample lists roughly 860,000 distinct CDR3 sequences, approximately 32% seen once, with under 15% in the top ten. These receptors' targets are unknown. The sequencing used cultured CD8+ T cells from PBMCs, collected from culture after CMV antigen stimulation. Receptors were obtained from a human donor in good health (CMV status not recorded). Some clones in this sample may be carry-over from other donors' samples. The CDR3 runs from the conserved cysteine through the conserved F or W. A D gene is named only where the DNA matches it firmly. Clone size appears in some rows only: once, few, many, or a class for an expanded clone.

len | abundance | d_gene | j_gene | v_gene | CDR3nt | CDR3aa
15 | . | . | TRBJ1-6 | TRBV5-6 | TGTGCCAGCAGCTTGGGGAACCATTATAATTCACCCCTCCACTTT | CASSLGNHYNSPLHF
19 | . | TRBD2 | TRBJ2-1 | TRBV6-6 | TGTGCCAGCAGTTACTCGATACTAGCGGGGGGCCCCTCCTACAATGAGCAGTTCTTC | CASSYSILAGGPSYNEQFF
16 | many | TRBD1 | TRBJ1-2 | TRBV11-1 | TGTGCCAGCAGCTTGGGACAGGCGCTCTCTAACTATGGCTACACCTTC | CASSLGQALSNYGYTF
12 | . | TRBD1 | TRBJ2-7 | TRBV5-6 | TGTGCCAGCAGCTGGACAGGGGTACAGCAGTACTTC | CASSWTGVQQYF
15 | many | TRBD2 | TRBJ2-3 | TRBV5-6 | TGTGCCAGCAGCGGGGGGGGGGTTTACACAGATACGCAGTATTTT | CASSGGGVYTDTQYF
15 | . | . | TRBJ2-3 | TRBV6-1 | TGTGCCAGCAGTGAACTCCTTTCCTCCGGAGATACGCAGTATTTT | CASSELLSSGDTQYF
14 | many | . | TRBJ2-1 | TRBV12-3/TRBV12-4 | TGTGCCAGCAGTGTACCGGGACACTACAATGAGCAGTTCTTC | CASSVPGHYNEQFF
13 | few | . | TRBJ2-5 | TRBV7-6 | TGTGCTAGCAGCATGGCTGGGGAAGAGACCCAGTACTTC | CASSMAGEETQYF
18 | few | . | TRBJ2-2 | TRBV12-3/TRBV12-4 | TGTGCCAGCAGTTTGTCCGGGACATCAACTGGGGACACCGGGGAGCTGTTTTTT | CASSLSGTSTGDTGELFF
15 | few | . | TRBJ1-1 | TRBV7-9 | TGTGCCAGCAGCTCCTATCACGGTGCCTACACTGAAGCTTTCTTT | CASSSYHGAYTEAFF
12 | . | . | TRBJ1-4 | TRBV7-9 | TGTGCCAGCAGGCTTTCGGATGAAAAACTGTTTTTT | CASRLSDEKLFF
14 | . | . | TRBJ1-1 | TRBV29-1 | TGCAGCGTTGAAGATCACGCGGAGAACACTGAAGCTTTCTTT | CSVEDHAENTEAFF
16 | few | TRBD1 | TRBJ2-3 | TRBV19 | TGTGCCTCCAACCCCCGCGGACAGGAGAGCACAGATACGCAGTATTTT | CASNPRGQESTDTQYF
14 | . | . | TRBJ1-1 | TRBV7-9 | TGTGCCAGCAGCTCCGGGGGGAAGGGCACTGAAGCTTTCTTT | CASSSGGKGTEAFF
14 | . | . | TRBJ2-1 | TRBV20-1 | TGCAGTGTTCCCGGGACCGCGGTATACAATGAGCAGTTCTTC | CSVPGTAVYNEQFF
14 | few | . | TRBJ2-4 | TRBV18 | TGTGCCAGCTCACCTACGGACAGCGTTAACATTCAGTACTTC | CASSPTDSVNIQYF
15 | . | . | TRBJ2-1 | TRBV19 | TGTGCCAGTACCACAGGCCGCGGGTGGTACAATGAGCAGTTCTTC | CASTTGRGWYNEQFF
14 | . | . | TRBJ2-5 | TRBV7-6 | TGTGCTAGCAGTTCCTTGGGTCTAGAAGAGACCCAGTACTTC | CASSSLGLEETQYF
17 | once | . | TRBJ2-7 | TRBV7-4 | TGTGCCAGCACCATCGCGGGGACCGAGGGGGGCAACTACGAGCAGTACTTC | CASTIAGTEGGNYEQYF
12 | few | . | TRBJ2-7 | TRBV15 | TGTGCCACCTCCTCCGGGGGCTACGAGCAGTACTTC | CATSSGGYEQYF
13 | . | . | TRBJ2-3 | TRBV7-3 | TGTGCCAGCAGCTGGGTCCTGACAGATACGCAGTATTTT | CASSWVLTDTQYF
15 | many | TRBD2 | TRBJ2-7 | TRBV7-2 | TGTGCCAGCAGTCCTACTAGCGGGGGATCCTACGAGCAGTACTTC | CASSPTSGGSYEQYF
14 | . | . | TRBJ1-1 | TRBV9 | TGTGCCAGCAGCCCCGCCGTCGTGGGCACTGAAGCTTTCTTT | CASSPAVVGTEAFF
12 | . | TRBD1 | TRBJ2-3 | TRBV6-6 | TGTGCCAGCAGTTCATCGGGGACAGCCGGTATCTGG | CASSSSGTAGIW
16 | few | . | TRBJ2-5 | TRBV2 | TGTGCCAGCAGTGCGGGGCGGGGTTATCTCCAAGAGACCCAGTACTTC | CASSAGRGYLQETQYF
15 | . | . | TRBJ1-3 | TRBV2 | TGTGCCAGCAGTGAAGAGGGTAGCTCTGGAAACACCATATATTTT | CASSEEGSSGNTIYF
17 | many | TRBD1 | TRBJ2-2 | TRBV7-2 | TGTGCCAGCAGCTTAACCCGACAGGGCGGCGACACCGGGGAGCTGTTTTTT | CASSLTRQGGDTGELFF
16 | many | TRBD2 | TRBJ2-1 | TRBV7-8 | TGTGCCAGCAGCTACCGACTAGCGGGGGGCTACAATGAGCAGTTCTTC | CASSYRLAGGYNEQFF
13 | once | . | TRBJ2-1 | TRBV6-2/TRBV6-3 | TGTGCCAGCAGTTACCGGGACGTCGGTGAGCAGTTCTTC | CASSYRDVGEQFF
17 | . | TRBD2 | TRBJ2-7 | TRBV7-9 | TGTGCCAGCAGCCCTCCGGGGGGGTCACCTGATTGGGACGAGCAGTACTTC | CASSPPGGSPDWDEQYF
18 | . | . | TRBJ2-5 | TRBV4-1 | TGCGCCAGCAGATTCAGACAGGAGCCCATGACCCCCCAAGAGACCCAGTACTTC | CASRFRQEPMTPQETQYF
16 | . | . | TRBJ1-1 | TRBV9 | TGTGCCAGCAGCGAGGGGGGGGGGCCGGTGAACACTGAAGCTTTCTTT | CASSEGGGPVNTEAFF
13 | . | . | TRBJ2-1 | TRBV27 | TGTGCCAGCAGTCCGGACGGTGACAATGAGCAGTTCTTC | CASSPDGDNEQFF
13 | . | . | TRBJ2-3 | TRBV12-5 | TGTGCTAGTGGTTTAGTGAGCACAGATACGCAGTATTTT | CASGLVSTDTQYF